This TCR beta chain was identified in a study of early T cells in non-severe SARS-CoV-2 infection. For the study at large: Sequencing input comprised bulk RNA from unsorted whole blood; chain pairing was not available.

About this clonotype: What it binds is not known.

Study-level findings and limits: Private and CD4 specificities were missed by VDJdb matching, skewed to anti-spike CD8.

Unique molecular identifiers (one per individual cDNA molecule) were attached. MiXCR, applied by TCRdb to the 5' RACE reads, yields one record per CDR3 protein. Of about 58,000 distinct CDR3 sequences in the sample, 9.5% to 15% are singletons; the top ten hold 3% to 4.5%. CDR1 is MNHEY and CDR2 is SMNVEV in the germline V gene (reference sequence). Between the trimmed V and J ends, which lost 5 bases and 1 base, there was a span of 14 bases. The CDR3 consists of 15 residues. Material: whole blood. The chain employs TRBV27 and TRBJ2-5; no clear D gene. The receptor's source is an adult who was a healthcare worker with PCR-confirmed SARS-CoV-2 infection or an uninfected control (not recorded which). CDR3 region: CASSPLGRPQETQYF. The CDR3 DNA reads TGTGCCAGCAGTCCACTTGGGCGGCCCCAAGAGACCCAGTACTTC.